Shown below are 25 T cell receptor beta chains from a single sample sequenced in a study of blood T cell repertoires in COVID-19 (dated by TCRdb to 2018 to 2021). Receptor libraries were prepared by the immunoSEQ multiplex PCR assay. In its TCRdb copy, this immuneACCESS table keeps in-frame sequences only and misses some clones. Where compared with another copy, unresolved V genes explain less than half of these, and the others have no known cause. Across this sample there are over 85,000 clones, with over 80% seen only once. In total, the top ten clones hold around 3.3% of the sample. The sample taken for sequencing was peripheral blood. The receptors come from a man aged 50 to 60 with acute or convalescent COVID-19.

The count of this clone is one. The V call is TRBV28, the J call TRBJ2-6, with D possibly matching TRBD1 (7 bases). CDR1 is MDHEN and CDR2 is SYDVKM in the germline V gene. The CDR3 is 15 amino acids. Deletions cut 6 bases from V and 1 base from J, with 10 bases between. CDR3 DNA sequence: TGTGCCAGCAGCCAGGGGGGATCTGGGGCCAACGTCCTGACTTTC. It is translated as CASSQGGSGANVLTF.

This clone was recorded once. The V gene is TRBV5-1, the J gene TRBJ2-1; 9 bases are shared with TRBD2. Germline V CDR1 and CDR2: SGHRS, YFSETQ. The CDR3 is 15 residues long. After removal of 6 bases from V and 6 bases from J, the junction contained 10 bases not matched to a gene. The CDR3 loop reads CASTPWVSGSNEQFF. Written as DNA, the CDR3 is TGCGCCAGCACCCCCTGGGTTAGCGGGAGCAATGAGCAGTTCTTC.

This clone was detected once. The genes are TRBV2 and TRBJ2-2; 13 bases map to TRBD2. The germline gives CDR1 SNHLY, CDR2 FYNNEI. The CDR3 consists of 15 residues. J lost 6 bases, V lost 4 bases, and 2 bases had no gene match. The CDR3 is CASSGTSGRAGELFF. Written as DNA, the CDR3 is TGTGCCAGCAGTGGGACTAGCGGGAGAGCCGGGGAGCTGTTTTTT.

The rearrangement links TRBV5-6 to TRBJ1-1; D ambiguous. CDR3 length: 14 amino acids. V was cut by 0 bases and J by 5 bases, with 11 bases left in between. CDR1 SGHDT and CDR2 YYEEEE come from the germline V gene. The CDR3 region is CASSLGIWATEAFF. The CDR3 bases are TGTGCCAGCAGCTTGGGGATTTGGGCGACTGAAGCTTTCTTT.

The chain links TRBV27 to TRBJ2-1, with D possibly being TRBD2 (6 bases). Per germline, CDR1 MNHEY and CDR2 SMNVEV (reference sequence). The CDR3 has 15 amino acids. Trimming took off 4 bases at V and 6 bases at J, with 16 bases between the two ends. The CDR3 reads CASSSGLGTGNEQFF. CDR3 bases: TGTGCCAGCAGTTCGGGACTGGGGACGGGCAATGAGCAGTTCTTC.

This clone was detected only once. The rearrangement uses TRBV11-2 and TRBJ2-7; TRBD1 agrees at 9 bases. The V segment lost 2 bases and the J segment 5 bases; nucleotides outside the gene matches: 10. CDR3 size: 16 residues. Germline CDR1 SGHAT, CDR2 FQNNGV. CDR3: CASSLIGSQGAHEQYF. The DNA for the CDR3 is TGTGCCAGCAGCTTAATAGGATCACAGGGGGCCCACGAGCAGTACTTC.

The rearrangement links TRBV5-1 to TRBJ2-2, with D possibly being TRBD1 (5 bases). Germline V CDR1 and CDR2: SGHRS, YFSETQ. The CDR3 contains 12 residues. V dropped 1 base and J dropped 7 bases, with 5 bases sitting between them. The CDR3 protein is CASSLTGGELFF. CDR3 nucleotides: TGCGCCAGCAGCTTGACAGGCGGGGAGCTGTTTTTT. The whole variable domain, filled in from reference TRBV5-1 and TRBJ2-2, reads KAGVTQTPRYLIKTRGQQVTLSCSPISGHRSVSWYQQTPGQGLQFLFEYFSETQRNKGNFPGRFSGRQFSNSRSEMNVSTLELGDSALYLCASSLTGGELFFGEGSRLTVL.

J is TRBJ2-4 and V is TRBV19, with D tentatively TRBD1 (7 bases). Germline-derived CDR1 and CDR2 are LNHDA and SQIVND (reference sequence). The CDR3 loop spans 13 amino acids. The ends were cut back, 6 bases at V and 9 bases at J, with 15 bases in the middle. CDR3 protein: CASREGAGRIQYF. The CDR3 coding sequence is TGTGCCAGTAGGGAGGGGGCCGGGCGCATTCAGTACTTC. Complete variable domain (other parts from reference TRBV19 and TRBJ2-4): DGGITQSPKYLFRKEGQNVTLSCEQNLNHDAMYWYRQDPGQGLRLIYYSQIVNDFQKGDIAEGYSVSREKKESFPLTVTSAQKNPTAFYLCASREGAGRIQYFGAGTRLSVL.

Only a few counts were recorded for this clone. The V and J genes are TRBV6-4 and TRBJ1-2; maybe TRBD1 (5 bases). CDR1 and CDR2 from the germline V gene are MRHNA and SNTAGT. This CDR3 spans 14 amino acids. V lost 6 bases and J 2 bases, leaving 13 bases between the germline ends. This CDR3 reads CASRGGGENYGYTF. Written as DNA, the CDR3 is TGTGCCAGCAGAGGCGGGGGGGAGAACTATGGCTACACCTTC.

The chain has TRBV5-1 and TRBJ1-2; 8 positions match TRBD1. Germline V gives CDR1 SGHRS, CDR2 YFSETQ. This CDR3 contains 14 residues. Trimming at V came to 1 base and at J to 4 bases, leaving 3 bases not matched to a gene. CDR3 coding DNA: TGCGCCAGCAGCTTGTCGACAGGGGCCTATGGCTACACCTTC. This translates into CASSLSTGAYGYTF.

The chain is built from TRBV10-3 and TRBJ2-7; 7 nucleotides line up with TRBD1. CDR1 ENHRY and CDR2 SYGVKD come from the germline V gene. CDR3 length: 15 residues. With V trimmed by 0 bases and J by 4 bases, 6 bases remained unmatched. In DNA, the CDR3 is TGTGCCATCAGTGAGTCCTGGGACAGAAATTACGAGCAGTACTTC. This encodes CAISESWDRNYEQYF.

This sequence joins TRBV9 and TRBJ2-5, with D perhaps matching TRBD1 (6 bases). This CDR3 region has 14 residues. Trimming left V 0 bases short and J 4 bases short, with 10 bases between. Germline V gene lookup returns CDR1 SGDLS and CDR2 YYNGEE. The CDR3 DNA sequence: TGTGCCAGCAGCGTAGATGGGGGCCTAGAGACCCAGTACTTC. Protein product: CASSVDGGLETQYF.

In this sample, this clone turned up a few times. This chain joins TRBV7-2 and TRBJ2-7; D is uncertain. CDR3 length: 13 amino acids. V lost 1 base, J lost 6 bases, and 10 bases lay in between. Germline-derived CDR1 and CDR2 are SGHTA and FQGNSA. The CDR3 DNA sequence: TGTGCCAGCAGCTTAGATAGGAGAGGCGAGCAGTACTTC. Translating it yields CASSLDRRGEQYF.

The V and J genes are TRBV6-5 and TRBJ1-1; no clear D gene. CDR3 length: 15 residues. Germline V gene sequence: CDR1 MNHEY, CDR2 SVGAGI. Trimming removed 0 bases at V and 4 bases at J, with 12 bases between. The CDR3: CASSYSEFAGTEAFF. The CDR3 DNA is TGTGCCAGCAGTTACTCGGAATTCGCAGGCACTGAAGCTTTCTTT.

This chain joins TRBV10-1 and TRBJ2-1; TRBD2 matches 8 bases. The CDR3 is 16 amino acids. Germline CDR1 WNHNN, CDR2 SYGVQD (reference sequence). V dropped 0 bases and J dropped 5; count of bases not matched to a gene: 6. CDR3 DNA: TGCGCCAGCAGTGAGTCGATGGGAGCGGGGGACAATGAGCAGTTCTTC. Its translation is CASSESMGAGDNEQFF.

This clone came up a few times. The CDR3 DNA reads as TGTGCCAGCAGCGTAGGGAATAGCGGCCTCACAGATACGCAGTATTTT. Protein: CASSVGNSGLTDTQYF. This chain joins TRBV9 and TRBJ2-3, with TRBD2 as a possible D gene (6 bases). CDR3 length equals 16 residues. The germline V gene encodes CDR1 SGDLS and CDR2 YYNGEE. V was clipped by 0 bases and J by 2 bases, with 13 bases between them. Full variable domain (outside the CDR3, taken from reference TRBV9 and TRBJ2-3): DSGVTQTPKHLITATGQRVTLRCSPRSGDLSVYWYQQSLDQGLQFLIQYYNGEERAKGNILERFSAQQFPDLHSELNLSSLELGDSALYFCASSVGNSGLTDTQYFGPGTRLTVL.

This sequence joins TRBV6-2 or TRBV6-3 and TRBJ2-7; 8 nucleotides match TRBD1. The junction had 12 bases not matched to a gene; V was cut back by 2 bases and J by 6 bases. This CDR3 has 16 residues. Germline CDR1 is MNHEY and CDR2 is SVGEGT. CDR3 in amino acids: CASSYPETGVRGEQYF. DNA of the CDR3: TGTGCCAGCAGTTACCCCGAGACAGGGGTAAGAGGCGAGCAGTACTTC.

The genes are TRBV5-1 and TRBJ2-5, with TRBD2 identical over 9 bases. Germline V CDR1 and CDR2: SGHRS, YFSETQ. V gave up 0 bases and J gave up 5 bases; unmatched junction bases: 11. This CDR3 is built from 17 residues. This chain's CDR3 is CASSLAQATSGWETQYF. The CDR3 DNA sequence: TGCGCCAGCAGCTTGGCCCAAGCGACTAGCGGCTGGGAGACCCAGTACTTC. Full variable domain (missing parts from reference TRBV5-1 and TRBJ2-5): KAGVTQTPRYLIKTRGQQVTLSCSPISGHRSVSWYQQTPGQGLQFLFEYFSETQRNKGNFPGRFSGRQFSNSRSEMNVSTLELGDSALYLCASSLAQATSGWETQYFGPGTRLLVL.

This chain uses TRBV5-4 with TRBJ2-7, with unresolved D. The CDR3 spans 15 residues. Germline CDR1 and CDR2: SGHNT and YYREEE (reference sequence). Deletions cut 0 bases from V and 2 bases from J, with 12 bases between. The CDR3 DNA reads as TGTGCCAGCAGCTTGGAACGACACCTTACCTACGAGCAGTACTTC. Residues: CASSLERHLTYEQYF.

This clone was seen only a few times. The rearrangement uses TRBV28 and TRBJ2-1; TRBD2 matches 8 bases. CDR3 size: 17 residues. V shed 4 bases, J shed 5 bases, and the junction held 13 bases outside the gene matches. Looked up from germline, CDR1 is MDHEN and CDR2 is SYDVKM. The CDR3 sequence is CASSSSIGTRSHNEQFF. For the CDR3, the DNA is TGTGCCAGCAGTTCCAGCATTGGGACTAGGAGCCACAATGAGCAGTTCTTC. The complete variable domain, with remaining parts taken from reference TRBV28 and TRBJ2-1, reads DVKVTQSSRYLVKRTGEKVFLECVQDMDHENMFWYRQDPGLGLRLIYFSYDVKMKEKGDIPEGYSVSREKKERFSLILESASTNQTSMYLCASSSSIGTRSHNEQFFGPGTRLTVL.

This clone was found once. The V and J genes are TRBV11-2 and TRBJ2-2, with TRBD2 identical over 8 bases. CDR3 size: 16 residues. V lost 3 bases and J lost 5; bases outside the gene matches: 8. Germline CDR1 reads SGHAT; CDR2 reads FQNNGV. In DNA, the CDR3 is TGTGCCAGCAGCTTCTCGGCGGGAGGTCTTACCGGGGAGCTGTTTTTT. Its translation is CASSFSAGGLTGELFF.

V usage is TRBV5-6 and J usage is TRBJ1-1; 10 positions agree with TRBD1. The germline V gene has CDR1 SGHDT and CDR2 YYEEEE. V trimming: 3 bases; J trimming: 5 bases; junction bases outside the gene matches: 1. The CDR3 loop spans 13 amino acids. The CDR3 nucleotides are TGTGCCAGCAGCTGGACAGGGGGGACTGAAGCTTTCTTT. Translated: CASSWTGGTEAFF.

The CDR3: CASSSRDRGGADTQYF. As DNA, the CDR3 is TGTGCCAGCTCAAGCCGGGACAGGGGTGGAGCAGATACGCAGTATTTT. This chain links TRBV18 with TRBJ2-3, with 10 bases matching TRBD1. The CDR3 extends over 16 amino acids. CDR1 and CDR2 from the germline V gene are KGHSH and LQKENI. The J segment lost 4 bases and the V segment lost 5 bases, leaving 9 bases of the junction unmatched.

The chain has TRBV18 and TRBJ1-2; 9 bases fit TRBD1. V lost 6 bases and J lost 8; bases outside the gene matches: 10. From germline, CDR1 is KGHSH and CDR2 LQKENI. The length of the CDR3 is 14 residues. This CDR3 reads CASSPNRGLEGYTF. The CDR3 nucleotides read TGTGCCAGCTCGCCAAACAGGGGGCTGGAGGGCTACACCTTC. Full variable domain (remainder filled in from reference TRBV18 and TRBJ1-2): NAGVMQNPRHLVRRRGQEARLRCSPMKGHSHVYWYRQLPEEGLKFMVYLQKENIIDESGMPKERFSAEFPKEGPSILRIQQVVRGDSAAYFCASSPNRGLEGYTFGSGTRLTVV.

This sequence joins TRBV12-3 or TRBV12-4 and TRBJ1-1; D gene unclear. The CDR3 extends over 13 amino acids. Trimming cost V 3 bases and J 1 base, with 6 bases left between them. The CDR3 DNA follows: TGTGCCAGCAGTTTTTCGGGGAACACTGAAGCTTTCTTT. Residues: CASSFSGNTEAFF.